The T cell receptor beta chain described here comes from a study of blood T cell repertoires in COVID-19. Study in general: The origin of the acute and convalescent COVID-19 samples was the United States, Italy and Spain.

This clone was found many times. The CDR3 loop spans 15 amino acids. Trimming shortened V by 3 bases and J by 3 bases, and 14 bases separated the two germline ends. Germline V CDR1 and CDR2: LNHDA, SQIVND (reference sequence). Some clones are missing from TCRdb's copy, which holds only in-frame ones; the method was immunoSEQ multiplex PCR. The sample has about 40,000 clones; 70% to 90% are singletons. The sequenced material came from peripheral blood. The TCR sequence derives from a man aged 45-60 years in a cohort sampled during active COVID-19. The V gene is TRBV19, the J gene TRBJ1-2, with D possibly matching TRBD1 (6 bases). CDR3 sequence (DNA): TGTGCCAGTAGTATTGTAGCTGGGGGCTACTATGGCTACACCTTC. Its translation is CASSIVAGGYYGYTF.